The 29 T cell receptor beta chains below come from one sample, sequenced in a study of T-cell reconstitution after alpha-beta-depleted transplantation in children. Unique molecular identifiers were incorporated during preparation of the TCRbeta library. TCRdb fed the PCR reads into MiXCR, producing one record per CDR3 protein. Among about 400,000 distinct CDR3 sequences listed, just over 20% were seen once. The starting material was PBMCs from the stem cell graft donor, obtained from the stem cell graft. The receptors stem from a human donor who donated a stem cell graft to a child with acute myeloid leukemia.

This chain uses TRBV5-1 with TRBJ2-1; D gene uncertain. V shed 4 bases and J shed 10 bases, with 15 bases lying between them. The germline V gene encodes CDR1 SGHRS and CDR2 YFSETQ. CDR3 length: 13 amino acids. CDR3 residues: CASSPSTAEEQFF. CDR3 bases: TGCGCCAGCAGCCCCTCGACCGCTGAAGAGCAGTTCTTC.

This clonotype was detected a few times. The V and J genes are TRBV29-1 and TRBJ2-3; 10 bases are shared with TRBD2. The length of the CDR3 is 13 residues. The V and J ends lost 6 bases and 6 bases, in that order; junction bases with no gene match: 6. CDR1 and CDR2 from the germline V gene are SQVTM and ANQGSEA. The CDR3 sequence is CSVSGRGGDTQYF. The CDR3 coding sequence is TGCAGCGTCAGCGGGAGGGGAGGTGATACGCAGTATTTT.

The chain is built from TRBV29-1 and TRBJ2-2; D perhaps matches TRBD2 (6 bases). The germline V gene has CDR1 SQVTM and CDR2 ANQGSEA. Trimming removed 3 bases at V and 8 bases at J, with 7 bases between. This CDR3 is 11 amino acids long. CDR3 coding DNA: TGCAGCGTTGAGGGGGGTGGGGAGCTGTTTTTT. Protein product: CSVEGGGELFF.

This clonotype was picked up a small number of times. The genes are TRBV12-3 or TRBV12-4 and TRBJ1-3; D is undetermined. This CDR3 contains 17 residues. Trimming left V 5 bases short and J 0 bases short, with 17 bases between. CDR3: CASSPPGSTYSGNTIYF. CDR3 DNA: TGTGCCAGCAGTCCCCCAGGCAGCACCTACTCTGGAAACACCATATATTTT.

This clonotype was seen a handful of times. The genes are TRBV20-1 and TRBJ1-5, with TRBD1 matching 7 bases. Trimming at V came to 3 bases and at J to 1 base, leaving 3 bases not matched to a gene. The CDR3 sequence is 14 residues long. CDR1 is DFQATT and CDR2 is SNEGSKA in the germline V gene (reference sequence). The CDR3 sequence: CSASRGPSNQPQHF. CDR3 nucleotides: TGCAGTGCTAGTAGGGGGCCAAGCAATCAGCCCCAGCATTTT.

The chain recombines TRBV5-4 with TRBJ2-3, with D perhaps TRBD2 (6 bases). Germline V gene sequence: CDR1 SGHNT, CDR2 YYREEE (reference sequence). CDR3 length equals 14 residues. Trimming stripped 5 bases from V and 4 bases from J, with 14 bases between. The CDR3 reads CASREGSWADTQYF. The CDR3 DNA reads as TGTGCCAGCAGGGAGGGGAGTTGGGCAGATACGCAGTATTTT.

This clonotype has just a few counts. This sequence joins TRBV28 and TRBJ1-2; D unclear. The CDR3 has 14 amino acids. The germline gives CDR1 MDHEN, CDR2 SYDVKM. V gave up 0 bases and J gave up 8 bases, with 13 bases separating them. The DNA for the CDR3 is TGTGCCAGCAGTTTATGGCAGGTCTCCGGGGGCTACACCTTC. This translates into CASSLWQVSGGYTF.

The chain is built from TRBV29-1 and TRBJ2-1; D is possibly TRBD2 (5 bases). The germline V gene has CDR1 SQVTM and CDR2 ANQGSEA. The CDR3 spans 13 residues. Deletions cut 2 bases from V and 6 bases from J, with 11 bases between. Here the CDR3 reads CSVETGSGNEQFF. CDR3 DNA: TGCAGCGTTGAAACGGGATCAGGCAATGAGCAGTTCTTC.

This clonotype was found many times. The V and J genes are TRBV20-1 and TRBJ2-1; TRBD2 agrees at 9 bases. There are 16 residues in the CDR3. CDR1 is DFQATT, CDR2 SNEGSKA, per germline (reference sequence). The trim removed 0 bases at V and 2 bases at J, leaving 5 bases unmatched. The CDR3 sequence is CSAREIPSGTYNEQFF. Here the CDR3 DNA reads TGCAGTGCTAGAGAGATCCCTAGCGGGACCTACAATGAGCAGTTCTTC.

This clonotype has at least ten counts. This rearrangement joins TRBV9 to TRBJ2-7; 10 nucleotides align to TRBD2. CDR3 length: 16 amino acids. Germline V gene lookup returns CDR1 SGDLS and CDR2 YYNGEE. V gave up 3 bases and J gave up 2 bases; unmatched junction bases: 8. The CDR3 nucleotides are TGTGCCAGCAGCGCCACACTAGCGGGACTCACCTACGAGCAGTACTTC. Encoded protein: CASSATLAGLTYEQYF.

The V call is TRBV28, the J call TRBJ2-7, with a weak D call TRBD2 (6 bases). The CDR3 is 14 residues long. Trimming shortened V by 3 bases and J by 3 bases, and 12 bases separated the two germline ends. Looked up from germline, CDR1 is MDHEN and CDR2 is SYDVKM. The CDR3 coding sequence is TGTGCCAGCAGTTTTCCCGACGGGAGCTACGAGCAGTACTTC. This codes for CASSFPDGSYEQYF.

This clonotype was seen repeatedly, ten times or more. This chain connects TRBV6-5 to TRBJ2-1; D remains ambiguous. V was cut by 2 bases and J by 10 bases, with 12 bases left in between. Germline V gene lookup returns CDR1 MNHEY and CDR2 SVGAGI. The CDR3 contains 13 residues. The CDR3 spells CASSYRTVGEQFF. In DNA, the CDR3 is TGTGCCAGCAGTTACCGTACGGTGGGGGAGCAGTTCTTC.

This clonotype came up many times. This chain joins TRBV12-3 or TRBV12-4 and TRBJ2-7, with 10 bases aligning to TRBD2. This CDR3 has 17 residues. V lost 2 bases, J lost 0 bases, and 7 bases stayed unmatched. This CDR3 is CASSLRSGRSLSYEQYF. The CDR3 coding sequence is TGTGCCAGCAGTTTACGTAGCGGGAGGTCACTCTCCTACGAGCAGTACTTC.

Only a few counts were recorded for this clonotype. The V call is TRBV29-1, the J call TRBJ2-5; D call uncertain. CDR3 size: 15 residues. In germline, CDR1 is SQVTM, CDR2 ANQGSEA. Trimming pared 1 base from V and 9 bases from J, leaving 21 bases between. The CDR3 reads CSVEVWESPSASQYF. CDR3 nucleotides: TGCAGCGTTGAAGTTTGGGAATCCCCTTCAGCGTCCCAGTACTTC.

This rearrangement joins TRBV5-5 to TRBJ2-7, with TRBD1 identical over 7 bases. Germline CDR1 reads SGHKS; CDR2 reads YYEKEE (reference sequence). The length of the CDR3 is 14 residues. The V segment lost 3 bases and the J segment 4 bases; nucleotides outside the gene matches: 7. CDR3: CASSSRDSPYEQYF. Here the CDR3 DNA reads TGTGCCAGCAGCTCCCGGGACAGTCCTTACGAGCAGTACTTC.

This clonotype was observed at least ten times. The CDR3 sequence: CSARDPYSGDTQYF. The CDR3 DNA reads as TGCAGTGCTAGAGATCCCTATAGCGGTGATACGCAGTATTTT. The chain uses TRBV20-1 and TRBJ2-3, with D possibly TRBD2 on 6 matching bases. With 0 bases removed from V and 6 bases from J, the gap between germline ends came to 13 bases. In germline, CDR1 is DFQATT, CDR2 SNEGSKA (reference sequence). The CDR3 has 14 residues.

This clonotype is a singleton in its sample. J is TRBJ2-3 and V is TRBV15, with a tentative D call TRBD1 (5 bases). Trimming shortened V by 6 bases and J by 3 bases, and 16 bases separated the two germline ends. This CDR3 region has 15 residues. In germline, CDR1 is LNHNV, CDR2 YYDKDF (reference sequence). The CDR3 reads CATRWGGGSTDTQYF. The CDR3 nucleotides are TGTGCCACCAGGTGGGGCGGCGGATCGACAGATACGCAGTATTTT.

This clonotype was counted many times. Here the CDR3 DNA reads TGCGCCAGCAGGGATCCGGGAGGTGAGCAGTTCTTC. This encodes CASRDPGGEQFF. The chain uses TRBV5-1 and TRBJ2-1; 7 bases are shared with TRBD2. CDR3 length: 12 amino acids. V shed 5 bases, J shed 9 bases, and the junction held 5 bases outside the gene matches. Per germline, CDR1 SGHRS and CDR2 YFSETQ.

The chain couples TRBV12-3 or TRBV12-4 to TRBJ2-7; D is perhaps TRBD2 (6 bases). Trimming pared 0 bases from V and 5 bases from J, leaving 14 bases between. The CDR3 sequence is 15 residues long. In nucleotides, the CDR3 is TGTGCCAGCAGTTTAGCGCTTTGGGAGGCCCACGAGCAGTACTTC. It is translated as CASSLALWEAHEQYF.

This clonotype was observed at least ten times. The chain has TRBV5-1 and TRBJ2-1; D might be TRBD1 or TRBD2, each matching 6 bases. The CDR3 loop spans 16 amino acids. CDR1 is SGHRS and CDR2 is YFSETQ in the germline V gene. V lost 5 bases, J lost 0 bases, and 15 bases lay in between. The DNA for the CDR3 is TGCGCCAGCAGGAATGGAGGGGGGAGCTCCTACAATGAGCAGTTCTTC. It is translated as CASRNGGGSSYNEQFF.

This clonotype came up a few times. This chain joins TRBV6-5 and TRBJ2-5; D is possibly TRBD1 or TRBD2 (6 bases each). The CDR3 is made up of 15 amino acids. Trimming removed 0 bases from V and 4 bases from J, with 12 bases in between. Germline-derived CDR1 and CDR2 are MNHEY and SVGAGI. The CDR3 spells CASSYSLGGRETQYF. The CDR3 coding sequence is TGTGCCAGCAGTTACTCGCTGGGGGGCAGAGAGACCCAGTACTTC.

This clonotype was detected only a few times. The chain uses TRBV23-1 and TRBJ2-2; 7 nucleotides line up with TRBD1. TRBV23-1 falls under the ORF class, with uncertain function. The CDR3 totals 18 residues. J lost 8 bases, V lost 4 bases, and 19 bases had no gene match. In DNA form, the CDR3 reads TGCGCCAGCAGTCCAATCGAAAGAAGACAGGGATCATCTGGGGAGCTGTTTTTT. As protein: CASSPIERRQGSSGELFF.

The genes are TRBV12-3 or TRBV12-4 and TRBJ2-3, with TRBD2 matching 7 bases. The CDR3 totals 13 residues. The J segment lost 2 bases and the V segment lost 6 bases, leaving 2 bases of the junction unmatched. CDR3 amino acids: CASRTSYTDTQYF. The CDR3 DNA follows: TGTGCCAGCAGGACTAGCTACACAGATACGCAGTATTTT.

The rearrangement joins TRBV20-1 to TRBJ2-3, with D hard to call. This CDR3 is built from 12 residues. Trimming stripped 5 bases from V and 5 bases from J, with 11 bases between. Germline V gene data show CDR1 as DFQATT and CDR2 as SNEGSKA (reference sequence). CDR3 protein: CSASRPGDTQYF. The CDR3, as DNA: TGCAGTGCTTCAAGACCCGGAGATACGCAGTATTTT.

The gene calls are TRBV27 and TRBJ2-7; 10 positions agree with TRBD2. This CDR3 spans 16 amino acids. V lost 3 bases to trimming and J lost 1 base; unmatched junction nucleotides: 6. Germline CDR1 MNHEY, CDR2 SMNVEV (reference sequence). CDR3 sequence: CASSFGLAGVSYEQYF. In DNA, the CDR3 is TGTGCCAGCAGTTTTGGGCTAGCGGGAGTATCCTACGAGCAGTACTTC.

This clonotype appeared many times. V usage is TRBV20-1 and J usage is TRBJ2-1, with TRBD2 as a possible D gene (6 bases). V gave up 0 bases and J gave up 9 bases, with 18 bases separating them. CDR1 DFQATT and CDR2 SNEGSKA come from the germline V gene (reference sequence). CDR3 length: 15 amino acids. The CDR3 loop reads CSARDLRGGGVEQFF. DNA for the CDR3: TGCAGTGCTAGAGATCTGAGGGGAGGTGGAGTTGAGCAGTTCTTC.

Ten or more counts support this clonotype. This sequence joins TRBV7-3 and TRBJ2-1; D gene unclear. V lost 5 bases and J 9 bases, leaving 14 bases between the germline ends. The germline V gene encodes CDR1 SGHTA and CDR2 FQGTGA. This CDR3 is built from 13 residues. CDR3 DNA sequence: TGTGCCAGCAGCATAATAGTTACGGGTGAGCAGTTCTTC. It yields the protein CASSIIVTGEQFF.

This clonotype was found many times. The chain joins TRBV12-3 or TRBV12-4 to TRBJ2-1; TRBD2 is a possible D gene (6 bases). This CDR3 region has 15 residues. V lost 0 bases, J lost 6 bases, and 12 bases lay in between. CDR3 sequence reads: CASSLAQERANEQFF. CDR3 nucleotide sequence: TGTGCCAGCAGTTTAGCGCAGGAGCGGGCCAATGAGCAGTTCTTC.

The genes are TRBV12-3 or TRBV12-4 and TRBJ1-3, with a tentative D call TRBD1 (5 bases). V was shortened by 3 bases and J by 3 bases, with 9 bases between the two germline ends. This CDR3 region has 14 residues. CDR3 protein: CASSLGVFGNTIYF. The CDR3 DNA sequence: TGTGCCAGCAGTTTGGGGGTGTTTGGAAACACCATATATTTT.